The clone carrying this TCR beta chain was detected a few times. Clones were read by immunoSEQ multiplex PCR, and TCRdb kept only the in-frame ones, dropping some. Of over 150,000 clones listed, 84% are singletons. With V trimmed by 4 bases and J by 8 bases, 7 bases remained unmatched. The CDR3 runs 13 residues. Looked up from germline, CDR1 is SNHLY and CDR2 is FYNNEI. The data were obtained in a study of blood T cell repertoires in COVID-19. The TCR comes from a woman aged 25-40 years who had recovered from COVID-19. The source material was PBMCs or T cells enriched from blood (not recorded which). V and J are TRBV2 and TRBJ1-2, with 7 bases identical to TRBD1. This CDR3 reads CASSGQGDGGYTF. The DNA of the CDR3 is TGTGCCAGCAGTGGGCAGGGGGATGGCGGCTACACCTTC.